These T cell receptor beta chains were read from a single sample in a study of glioma-infiltrating T cells after dendritic cell vaccination. Sequenced by immunoSEQ multiplex PCR; TCRdb stores in-frame clones only, minus some. This sample yields 85,000 to 110,000 clones, of which about four fifths are seen a single time; approximately 12% belongs to the top ten. Specimen: blood, collected before dendritic cell vaccination. The source of these receptors is a human donor with glioblastoma. The CDR3 runs from the conserved cysteine through the conserved F or W. D genes are given only for firm matches. Some rows mark clone size as missing; the rest say once, few, many or name a class of expanded clone.

NA,TRBV7-9,TRBJ1-6,NA,TGTGCCAGCAGCCCGGGGCAGGGGAGGGGTTCACCCCTCCACTTT,CASSPGQGRGSPLHF
NA,TRBV6-1,TRBJ2-7,NA,TGTGCCAGCAGTGAAGCCTTTAGAACCTACGAGCAGTACTTC,CASSEAFRTYEQYF
TRBD1,TRBV27,TRBJ1-4,NA,TGTGCCAGCAGCCGACAGGGGGGCGGGGATGAAAAACTGTTTTTT,CASSRQGGGDEKLFF
TRBD2,TRBV7-2,TRBJ2-7,NA,TGTGCCAGCAGCTTAAGCGGGGGCGCGTGGGAGCAGTACTTC,CASSLSGGAWEQYF
TRBD1,TRBV11-2,TRBJ1-1,NA,TGTGCCAGCAGAAACAGGGGCCCGAACACTGAAGCTTTCTTT,CASRNRGPNTEAFF
TRBD1,TRBV30,TRBJ2-3,once,TGTGCCTGGAGCCCGGGACAGAGCACAGATACGCAGTATTTT,CAWSPGQSTDTQYF
NA,TRBV5-4,TRBJ2-2,NA,TGTGCCAGCAGCTTGTTGTCAGCGAACACCGGGGAGCTGTTTTTT,CASSLLSANTGELFF
TRBD1,TRBV27,TRBJ1-5,NA,TGTGCCAGCAGTTCGAGACAGGGAATCAGCAATCAGCCCCAGCATTTT,CASSSRQGISNQPQHF
NA,TRBV19,TRBJ2-1,few,TGTGCCAGTAGTATAGTTCCAGGGGTTTACAATGAGCAGTTCTTC,CASSIVPGVYNEQFF
NA,TRBV6-1,TRBJ1-4,NA,TGTGCCAGCAGGGAGAGGCGACAGATTAATGAAAAACTGTTTTTT,CASRERRQINEKLFF
NA,TRBV2,TRBJ1-5,NA,TGTGCCAGCAGCCTCAGGCGCTATAGCAATCAGCCCCAGCATTTT,CASSLRRYSNQPQHF
NA,TRBV19,TRBJ1-2,NA,TGTGCCAGTAGTATGATCGGGTATGGCTACACCTTC,CASSMIGYGYTF
NA,TRBV19,TRBJ1-5,NA,TGTGCCAGTAGTATGAGGACGGGGGGTCAGCCCCAGCATTTT,CASSMRTGGQPQHF
NA,TRBV11-3,TRBJ2-7,NA,TGTGCCAGCAGCGACAGGACCTTCTACGAGCAGTACTTC,CASSDRTFYEQYF
NA,TRBV7-3,TRBJ2-5,NA,TGTGCCAGCAGCTTAGAGCGCCAAGAGACCCAGTACTTC,CASSLERQETQYF
NA,TRBV19,TRBJ1-2,NA,TGTGCCAGTAGTATAGCCGCCAGGGCGGATGGCTACACCTTC,CASSIAARADGYTF
TRBD1,TRBV6-5,TRBJ1-2,NA,TGTGCCAGCAGTTACACAGGGGGTGGCTACACCTTC,CASSYTGGGYTF
TRBD2,TRBV11-2,TRBJ2-3,NA,TGTGCCAGCAGCAAAGGGACTAGCGGGTTGGGGGATACGCAGTATTTT,CASSKGTSGLGDTQYF
TRBD1,TRBV27,TRBJ1-1,NA,TGTGCCAGCAGTCTCCGGACAGGTACGGAGGTCACTGAAGCTTTCTTT,CASSLRTGTEVTEAFF
NA,TRBV27,TRBJ1-2,NA,TGTGCCAGCAGTCCGCTACGGGGGATGGAAGAAAACTACACCTTC,CASSPLRGMEENYTF